The 21 T cell receptor beta chains in this list originate from one sample, sequenced in a study of blood T cell repertoires in COVID-19. The method was immunoSEQ multiplex PCR; TCRdb's version includes in-frame clones alone and lacks a portion of them. The sample lists 300,000 to 450,000 clones, over 75% seen once, with 0.9% to 1.2% in the top ten. The sample taken for sequencing was PBMCs or T cells enriched from blood (not recorded which). These receptors were obtained from a woman younger than 45 who had recovered from COVID-19.

CDR3 amino acids: CAWSEGLASTGELFF. In DNA form, the CDR3 reads TGTGCCTGGAGTGAGGGACTAGCTAGCACCGGGGAGCTGTTTTTT. The chain uses TRBV30 and TRBJ2-2; 9 bases agree with TRBD2. The CDR3 spans 15 residues. Looked up from germline, CDR1 is GTSNPN and CDR2 is SVGIG (reference sequence). Germline trimming cut 1 base from V and 4 bases from J; bases unmatched to any gene: 4. The variable domain in full, with the rest retrieved from reference TRBV30 and TRBJ2-2, is SQTIHQWPATLVQPVGSPLSLECTVEGTSNPNLYWYRQAAGRGLQLLFYSVGIGQISSEVPQNLSASRPQDRQFILSSKKLLLSDSGFYLCAWSEGLASTGELFFGEGSRLTVL.

V usage is TRBV19 and J usage is TRBJ1-5; D gene unclear. Germline V gives CDR1 LNHDA, CDR2 SQIVND (reference sequence). The CDR3 loop spans 14 amino acids. V was shortened by 4 bases and J by 0 bases, with 7 bases between the two germline ends. CDR3: CASSRLYSNQPQHF. The CDR3 nucleotides read TGTGCCAGTAGTAGACTTTATAGCAATCAGCCCCAGCATTTT.

This clone was counted between two and nine times. The rearrangement links TRBV6-1 to TRBJ2-1; 7 bases match TRBD2. The J segment lost 1 base and the V segment lost 0 bases, leaving 3 bases of the junction unmatched. The CDR3 contains 16 residues. CDR1 and CDR2 from the germline V gene are MNHNS and SASEGT. CDR3 amino acids: CASSEAPGGSYNEQFF. The CDR3, as DNA: TGTGCCAGCAGTGAAGCTCCGGGGGGATCCTACAATGAGCAGTTCTTC.

The chain joins TRBV6-5 to TRBJ2-1; D possibly corresponds to TRBD1 (6 bases). There are 15 residues in the CDR3. V was pared by 6 bases and J by 2 bases, with 14 bases between. Germline V CDR1 and CDR2: MNHEY, SVGAGI. CDR3 nucleotides: TGTGCCAGCAGCCACAGGGTCACAACCTACAATGAGCAGTTCTTC. Translating it yields CASSHRVTTYNEQFF.

The chain employs TRBV27 and TRBJ1-2; D may be TRBD1 (5 bases). The CDR3 is 14 residues long. Looked up from germline, CDR1 is MNHEY and CDR2 is SMNVEV (reference sequence). Trimming shortened V by 3 bases and J by 8 bases, and 16 bases separated the two germline ends. CDR3 residues: CASSFNPSGLGYTF. The CDR3 nucleotides are TGTGCCAGCAGTTTTAATCCGTCAGGGCTCGGCTACACCTTC.

The chain links TRBV28 to TRBJ1-4; D possibly corresponds to TRBD1 (5 bases). V lost 3 bases to trimming and J lost 3 bases, with 11 bases between them. This CDR3 is built from 15 residues. Germline CDR1 MDHEN, CDR2 SYDVKM. The CDR3 DNA reads as TGTGCCAGCAGTTTTCGCGACAGCTCTAATGAAAAACTGTTTTTT. It specifies CASSFRDSSNEKLFF.

The chain couples TRBV19 to TRBJ2-1; maybe TRBD2 (5 bases). V gave up 10 bases and J gave up 0 bases, with 13 bases separating them. This CDR3 has 14 amino acids. CDR1 is LNHDA, CDR2 SQIVND, per germline (reference sequence). The CDR3 here is CATGLGSSYNEQFF. CDR3 coding DNA: TGTGCCACCGGCCTGGGGAGCTCCTACAATGAGCAGTTCTTC.

In DNA form, the CDR3 reads TGCGCCAGCAGCCCCGGGACAGGGGGCTACTATGGCTACACCTTC. Residues: CASSPGTGGYYGYTF. The chain employs TRBV10-1 and TRBJ1-2, with 12 bases that match TRBD1. From germline, CDR1 is WNHNN and CDR2 SYGVQD (reference sequence). V gave up 6 bases and J gave up 3 bases; unmatched junction bases: 5. This CDR3 spans 15 amino acids.

This chain links TRBV5-1 with TRBJ2-2, with D perhaps matching TRBD1 (6 bases). Germline assignment: CDR1 SGHRS and CDR2 YFSETQ. This CDR3 region has 14 residues. The V and J ends lost 4 bases and 1 base respectively, with 8 bases between them. The CDR3 sequence: CASSLQGNTGELFF. The DNA for the CDR3 is TGCGCCAGCAGCCTACAGGGGAACACCGGGGAGCTGTTTTTT.

V and J are TRBV6-2 or TRBV6-3 and TRBJ2-7, with TRBD1 identical over 7 bases. Trimming removed 4 bases from V and 1 base from J; junction bases left unmatched: 4. Germline assignment: CDR1 MNHEY and CDR2 SVGEGT. The CDR3 loop spans 14 amino acids. The CDR3 spells CASSFGTVSYEQYF. As DNA, the CDR3 is TGTGCCAGCAGTTTCGGGACAGTGTCCTACGAGCAGTACTTC.

This clone has only a few counts. The chain recombines TRBV11-3 with TRBJ2-7, with 8 bases that match TRBD1. J lost 3 bases, V lost 5 bases, and 6 bases had no gene match. The CDR3 spans 14 residues. Germline loops: CDR1 SGHNT, CDR2 YENEEA. The CDR3 loop reads CASSPGQGGYEQYF. CDR3 sequence (DNA): TGTGCCAGCAGCCCCGGACAGGGCGGCTACGAGCAGTACTTC. The full variable domain, in which reference TRBV11-3 and TRBJ2-7 provide the parts outside the CDR3, is EAGVVQSPRYKIIEKKQPVAFWCNPISGHNTLYWYLQNLGQGPELLIRYENEEAVDDSQLPKDRFSAERLKGVDSTLKIQPAELGDSAVYLCASSPGQGGYEQYFGPGTRLTVT.

This chain links TRBV28 with TRBJ1-2; no clear D. The CDR3 sequence is 13 residues long. CDR1 MDHEN and CDR2 SYDVKM come from the germline V gene. Trimming took off 3 bases at V and 2 bases at J, with 7 bases between the two ends. The CDR3 sequence: CASSFGGNYGYTF. The CDR3 coding sequence is TGTGCCAGCAGTTTCGGAGGGAACTATGGCTACACCTTC.

This chain links TRBV3-1 (or the pseudogene TRBV3-2) with TRBJ2-5, with D maybe TRBD2 (7 bases). In germline, CDR1 is LGHDT, CDR2 YNNKEL (reference sequence). The V gene lost 0 bases and the J gene lost 5 bases, with 19 bases spanning the gap. The CDR3 contains 17 residues. CDR3 loop: CASSQDKAGGLRETQYF. The CDR3 coding sequence is TGTGCCAGCAGCCAAGATAAGGCCGGGGGGCTTCGGGAGACCCAGTACTTC.

In DNA form, the CDR3 reads TGTGCCAGCACTCAGGGGGGCACAGATACGCAGTATTTT. It encodes CASTQGGTDTQYF. The V gene is TRBV28, the J gene TRBJ2-3; 7 nucleotides line up with TRBD1. Trimming took 7 bases from V and 1 from J; bases not matched to a gene: 2. Germline CDR1 reads MDHEN; CDR2 reads SYDVKM. This CDR3 is 13 amino acids long.

The V call is TRBV18, the J call TRBJ2-7; TRBD1 matches 8 bases. The CDR3 length is 13 residues. Germline loops: CDR1 KGHSH, CDR2 LQKENI. V lost 4 bases and J lost 3; bases outside the gene matches: 2. The CDR3 DNA reads as TGTGCCAGCTCACACGGACAGGGCTACGAGCAGTACTTC. Translating gives CASSHGQGYEQYF.

The chain joins TRBV10-2 to TRBJ1-1; 10 nucleotides agree with TRBD1. This CDR3 comprises 14 residues. V shed 6 bases, J shed 5 bases, and the junction held 6 bases outside the gene matches. Germline V gives CDR1 WSHSY, CDR2 SAAADI. The CDR3 is CASSDRGPRTEAFF. In DNA, the CDR3 is TGCGCCAGCAGCGACAGGGGGCCGCGAACTGAAGCTTTCTTT.

V usage is TRBV10-1 and J usage is TRBJ2-3; 8 bases agree with TRBD2. This CDR3 has 15 amino acids. J lost 1 base, V lost 3 bases, and 3 bases had no gene match. Germline V CDR1 and CDR2: WNHNN, SYGVQD (reference sequence). The CDR3 DNA reads as TGCGCCAGCAGTGATCCCGGGGGGGGCACAGATACGCAGTATTTT. Translated: CASSDPGGGTDTQYF.

This clone was detected only a few times. The rearrangement joins TRBV4-3 to TRBJ1-3, with D perhaps TRBD1 (5 bases). V was pared by 0 bases and J by 0 bases, with 18 bases between. The length of the CDR3 is 19 residues. Germline V gene sequence: CDR1 LGHNA, CDR2 YSLEER. CDR3 in DNA: TGCGCCAGCAGCCAAGATCGATCCGACAGCCCCAACTCTGGAAACACCATATATTTT. Amino acid sequence: CASSQDRSDSPNSGNTIYF.

V and J are TRBV7-9 and TRBJ2-7; a weak D match, TRBD2 (6 bases). V gave up 5 bases and J gave up 2 bases, with 13 bases separating them. CDR3 size: 14 residues. Germline loops: CDR1 SEHNR, CDR2 FQNEAQ (reference sequence). The CDR3 sequence is CASSTTAGPYEQYF. As DNA, the CDR3 is TGTGCCAGCAGCACTACGGCGGGGCCCTACGAGCAGTACTTC.

With respect to this clone: Compared with germline, one end of the junction differs, possibly owing to a read error. V and J are TRBV20-1 and TRBJ1-6; D remains unclear. The CDR3 sequence is 11 residues long. Germline CDR1 reads DFQATT; CDR2 reads SNEGSKA (reference sequence). Here the CDR3 reads CSARDAGERFF. CDR3 nucleotides: TGCAGTGCTAGGGACGCGGGTGAGAGATTTTTT.

The V and J genes are TRBV19 and TRBJ1-2; 8 nucleotides line up with TRBD1. CDR3 length: 15 amino acids. Germline CDR1 LNHDA, CDR2 SQIVND (reference sequence). The junction had 7 bases not matched to a gene; V was cut back by 6 bases and J by 1 base. CDR3 protein: CASRQGDSYNYGYTF. The DNA for the CDR3 is TGTGCCAGTAGACAGGGGGACAGTTATAACTATGGCTACACCTTC.